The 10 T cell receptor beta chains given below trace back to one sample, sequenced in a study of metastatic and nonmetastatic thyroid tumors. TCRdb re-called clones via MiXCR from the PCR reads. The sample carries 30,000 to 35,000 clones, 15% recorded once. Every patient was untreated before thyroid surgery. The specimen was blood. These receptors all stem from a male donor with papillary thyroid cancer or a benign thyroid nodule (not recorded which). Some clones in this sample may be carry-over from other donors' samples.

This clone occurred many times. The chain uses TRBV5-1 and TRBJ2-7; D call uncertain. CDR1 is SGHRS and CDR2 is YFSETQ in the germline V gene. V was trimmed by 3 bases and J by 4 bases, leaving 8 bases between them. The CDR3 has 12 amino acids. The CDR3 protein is CASSYNGYEQYF. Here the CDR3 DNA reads TGCGCCAGCAGCTACAACGGGTACGAGCAGTACTTC. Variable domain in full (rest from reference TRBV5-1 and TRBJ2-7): KAGVTQTPRYLIKTRGQQVTLSCSPISGHRSVSWYQQTPGQGLQFLFEYFSETQRNKGNFPGRFSGRQFSNSRSEMNVSTLELGDSALYLCASSYNGYEQYFGPGTRLTVT.

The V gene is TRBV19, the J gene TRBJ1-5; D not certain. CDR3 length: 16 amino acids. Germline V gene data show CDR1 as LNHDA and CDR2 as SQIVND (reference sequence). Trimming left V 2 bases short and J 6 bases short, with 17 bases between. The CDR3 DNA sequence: TGTGCCAGTAGTATAACGGACTCGGGAATACGTCAGCCCCAGCATTTT. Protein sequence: CASSITDSGIRQPQHF.

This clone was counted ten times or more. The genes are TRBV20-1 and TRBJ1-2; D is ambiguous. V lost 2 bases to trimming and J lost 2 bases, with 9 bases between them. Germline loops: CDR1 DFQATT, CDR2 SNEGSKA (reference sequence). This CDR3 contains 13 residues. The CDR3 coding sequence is TGCAGTGCTAGAAGCCCCAGGAACTATGGCTACACCTTC. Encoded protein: CSARSPRNYGYTF.

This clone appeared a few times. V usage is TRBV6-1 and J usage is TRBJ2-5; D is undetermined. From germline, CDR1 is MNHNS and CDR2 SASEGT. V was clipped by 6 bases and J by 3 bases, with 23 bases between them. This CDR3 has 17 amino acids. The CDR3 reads CASRSPSYRNPEETQYF. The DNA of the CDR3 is TGTGCCAGCAGATCACCCAGCTACAGAAACCCGGAAGAGACCCAGTACTTC.

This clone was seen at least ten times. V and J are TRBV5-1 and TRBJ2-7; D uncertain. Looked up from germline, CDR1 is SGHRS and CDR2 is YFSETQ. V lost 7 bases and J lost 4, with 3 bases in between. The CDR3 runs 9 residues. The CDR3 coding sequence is TGCGCCAGCGGATACGAGCAGTACTTC. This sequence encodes CASGYEQYF.

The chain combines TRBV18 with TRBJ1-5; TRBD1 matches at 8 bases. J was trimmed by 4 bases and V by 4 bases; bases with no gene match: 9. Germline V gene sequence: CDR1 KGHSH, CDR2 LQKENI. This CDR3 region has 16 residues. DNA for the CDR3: TGTGCCAGCTCACGGGGGGGACAGGACCCAAATCAGCCCCAGCATTTT. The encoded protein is CASSRGGQDPNQPQHF.

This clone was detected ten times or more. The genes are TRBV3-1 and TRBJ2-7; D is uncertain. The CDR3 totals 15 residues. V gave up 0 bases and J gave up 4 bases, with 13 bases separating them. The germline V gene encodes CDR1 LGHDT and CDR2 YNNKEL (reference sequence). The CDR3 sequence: CASSQDGGIIYEQYF. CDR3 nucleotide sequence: TGTGCCAGCAGCCAAGATGGCGGAATAATATACGAGCAGTACTTC.

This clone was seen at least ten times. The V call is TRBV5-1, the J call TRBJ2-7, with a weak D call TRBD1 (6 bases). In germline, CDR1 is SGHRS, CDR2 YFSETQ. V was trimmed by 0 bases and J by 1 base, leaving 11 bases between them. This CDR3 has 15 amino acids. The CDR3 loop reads CASSLDGRGSYEQYF. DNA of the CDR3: TGCGCCAGCAGCTTGGACGGCAGGGGTTCCTACGAGCAGTACTTC. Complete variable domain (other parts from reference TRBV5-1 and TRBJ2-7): KAGVTQTPRYLIKTRGQQVTLSCSPISGHRSVSWYQQTPGQGLQFLFEYFSETQRNKGNFPGRFSGRQFSNSRSEMNVSTLELGDSALYLCASSLDGRGSYEQYFGPGTRLTVT.

CDR3 sequence: CASSVRQIAGNNEQFF. The CDR3 region has the DNA TGTGCCAGCAGCGTGAGACAGATAGCGGGGAACAATGAGCAGTTCTTC. The chain couples TRBV11-2 to TRBJ2-1; 8 bases are a match to TRBD2. The CDR3 consists of 16 residues. The V segment lost 5 bases and the J segment 5 bases; nucleotides outside the gene matches: 11. Per the germline V gene, CDR1 is SGHAT and CDR2 is FQNNGV.

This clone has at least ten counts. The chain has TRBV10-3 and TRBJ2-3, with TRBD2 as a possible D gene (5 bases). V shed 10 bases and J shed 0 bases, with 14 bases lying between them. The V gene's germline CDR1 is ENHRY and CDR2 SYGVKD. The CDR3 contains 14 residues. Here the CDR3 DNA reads TGTGCCACAACCGGACGGACTAGCACAGATACGCAGTATTTT. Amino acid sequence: CATTGRTSTDTQYF.